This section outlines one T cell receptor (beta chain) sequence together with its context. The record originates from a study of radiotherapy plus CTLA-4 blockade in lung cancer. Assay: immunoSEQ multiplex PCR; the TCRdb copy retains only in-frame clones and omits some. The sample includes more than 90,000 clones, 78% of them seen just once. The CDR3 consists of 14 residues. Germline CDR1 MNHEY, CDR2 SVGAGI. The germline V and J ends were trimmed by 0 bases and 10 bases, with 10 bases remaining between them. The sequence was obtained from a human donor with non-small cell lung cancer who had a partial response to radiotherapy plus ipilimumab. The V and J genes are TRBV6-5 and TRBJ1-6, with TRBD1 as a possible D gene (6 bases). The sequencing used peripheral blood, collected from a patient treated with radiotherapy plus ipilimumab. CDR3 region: CASSYSGGRSPLHF. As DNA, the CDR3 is TGTGCCAGCAGTTACTCCGGGGGGCGGTCACCCCTCCACTTT.